This T cell receptor (beta chain) is drawn from a study of T-cell reconstitution after alpha-beta-depleted transplantation in children. Germline V lookup: CDR1 MGHDK, CDR2 SYGVNS. This CDR3 comprises 16 residues. Trimming took off 10 bases at V and 8 bases at J, with 27 bases between the two ends. With respect to this clonotype: Antigen unknown. A much larger clone differs from this one at a single base, so this may be a read error.

The study, taken as a whole, reports: A year post-transplant, T-cell counts and diversity derived mostly from newly produced T cells. Expanded clones from the graft, numbering several hundred, reportedly supplied alpha-beta T cells about two months after transplant.

Using unique molecular identifiers, the investigators prepared the TCRbeta library. TCRdb reprocessed the PCR reads with MiXCR, giving one entry per CDR3 protein. Among 670,000 or so distinct CDR3 sequences listed, around 13% were seen once. This TCR was sampled from a girl aged 2-10 years with congenital amegakaryocytic thrombocytopenia, due to receive a stem cell transplant. The chain carries TRBV25-1 and TRBJ2-1; no definite D call. The material was PBMCs, obtained before TCRalphabeta/CD19-depleted stem cell transplant. CDR3 sequence (DNA): TGTGCCAACATAGTCGATAAGGTGAGGTTTAAGGATGAGCAGTTCTTC. Translating it yields CANIVDKVRFKDEQFF.